This T cell receptor (beta chain) was documented in a study of identical twins. TCRdb used MiXCR to reprocess the 5' RACE reads, holding one entry per CDR3 protein. This repertoire shows around 530,000 distinct CDR3 sequences, 12% to 15% found once; its top ten account for more than 0.4%. This clonotype has only a few counts. The data were also submitted as part of a second study, on yellow fever vaccine responses in identical twins.

This receptor was obtained from a woman aged 18-30 years in good health. Sequenced sample: CD4+ T cells sorted from blood.

The CDR3 spells CASSLVGTEPQHF. The CDR3 DNA reads TGTGCCAGCAGCTTAGTAGGTACGGAGCCCCAGCATTTT. V gene TRBV11-3 combines with J gene TRBJ1-5; D is ambiguous. CDR3 length: 13 residues. The germline CDR1 and CDR2 sequences are SGHNT and YENEEA. Trimming stripped 1 base from V and 8 bases from J, with 9 bases between.